This T cell receptor beta chain was profiled in a study of beta chain features in type 1 diabetes. About the research overall: Cell yields, age and gender were similar between patients and healthy donors.

General study results and limits: Naive, central memory and Treg TCRB repertoires appeared more alike in patients than in healthy donors.

Note on this clone: The antigen remains undetermined.

The entirety of the isolated RNA underwent reverse transcription, so expressed TCRB transcripts were sequenced. Assay: immunoSEQ multiplex PCR; the TCRdb copy retains only in-frame clones and omits some. Here the sample spans 130,000 to 150,000 clones, roughly 7.2% being singletons. Germline V CDR1 and CDR2: SGHVS, FQNEAQ. J lost 7 bases, V lost 6 bases, and 10 bases had no gene match. The CDR3 spans 15 residues. This clonotype was sampled from a woman aged 25 to 39 in good health. This sequence joins TRBV7-8 and TRBJ2-2; 8 bases are a match to TRBD2. The sample consisted of central memory CD4+ T cells from blood. The CDR3 here is CASRASGGFSGELFF. The CDR3 coding sequence is TGTGCCAGCAGGGCAAGCGGGGGCTTTAGCGGGGAGCTGTTTTTT.